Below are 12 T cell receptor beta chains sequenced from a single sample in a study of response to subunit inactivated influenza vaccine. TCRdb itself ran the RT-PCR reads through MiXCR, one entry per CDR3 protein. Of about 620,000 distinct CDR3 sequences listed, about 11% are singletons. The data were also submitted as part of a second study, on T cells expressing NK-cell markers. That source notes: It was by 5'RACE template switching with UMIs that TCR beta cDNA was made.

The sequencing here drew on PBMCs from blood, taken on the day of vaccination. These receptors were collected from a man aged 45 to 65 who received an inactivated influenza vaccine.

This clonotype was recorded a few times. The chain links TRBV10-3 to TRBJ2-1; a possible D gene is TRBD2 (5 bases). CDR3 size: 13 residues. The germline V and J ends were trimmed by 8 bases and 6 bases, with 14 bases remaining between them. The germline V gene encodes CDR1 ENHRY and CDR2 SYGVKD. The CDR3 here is CAIGELVLNEQFF. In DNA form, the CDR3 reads TGTGCCATCGGGGAGCTTGTACTCAATGAGCAGTTCTTC.

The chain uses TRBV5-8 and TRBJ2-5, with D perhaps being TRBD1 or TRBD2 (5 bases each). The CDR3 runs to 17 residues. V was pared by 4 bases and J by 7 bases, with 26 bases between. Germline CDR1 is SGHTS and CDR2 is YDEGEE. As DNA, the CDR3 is TGTGCCAGCAGCAGACATGGGACCGCCCACTCGCCCATGACCCAGTACTTC. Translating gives CASSRHGTAHSPMTQYF.

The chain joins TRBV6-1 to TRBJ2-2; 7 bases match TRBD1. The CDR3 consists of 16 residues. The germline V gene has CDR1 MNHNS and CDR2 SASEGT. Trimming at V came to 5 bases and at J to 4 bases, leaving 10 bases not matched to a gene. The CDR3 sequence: CASSPPQGESTGELFF. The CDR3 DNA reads TGTGCCAGCAGTCCCCCCCAGGGGGAAAGCACCGGGGAGCTGTTTTTT.

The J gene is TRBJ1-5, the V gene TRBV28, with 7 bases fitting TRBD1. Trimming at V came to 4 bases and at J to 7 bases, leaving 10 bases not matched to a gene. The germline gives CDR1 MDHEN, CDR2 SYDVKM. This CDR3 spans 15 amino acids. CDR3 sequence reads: CASSSGAGGVQPQHF. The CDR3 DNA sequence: TGTGCCAGCAGTTCTGGGGCAGGGGGTGTACAGCCCCAGCATTTT.

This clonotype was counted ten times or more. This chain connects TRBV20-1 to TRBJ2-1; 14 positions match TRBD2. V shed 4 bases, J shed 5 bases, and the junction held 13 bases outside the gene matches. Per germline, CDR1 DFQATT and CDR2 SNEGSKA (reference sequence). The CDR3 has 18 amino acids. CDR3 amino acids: CSAIPGLAGVGLDNEQFF. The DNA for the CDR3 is TGCAGTGCTATCCCGGGACTAGCGGGAGTTGGGCTTGACAATGAGCAGTTCTTC.

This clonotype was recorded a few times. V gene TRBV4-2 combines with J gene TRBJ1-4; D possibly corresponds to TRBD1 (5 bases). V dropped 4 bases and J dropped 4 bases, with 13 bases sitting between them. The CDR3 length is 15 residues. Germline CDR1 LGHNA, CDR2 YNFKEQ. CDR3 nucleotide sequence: TGTGCCAGCAGCCCGGAGGGAGGGGTTAATGAAAAACTGTTTTTT. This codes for CASSPEGGVNEKLFF.

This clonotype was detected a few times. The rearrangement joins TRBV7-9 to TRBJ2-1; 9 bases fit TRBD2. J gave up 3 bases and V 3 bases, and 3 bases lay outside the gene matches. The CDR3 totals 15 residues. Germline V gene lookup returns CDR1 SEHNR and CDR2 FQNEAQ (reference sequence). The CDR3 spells CASSFRLADYNEQFF. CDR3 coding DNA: TGTGCCAGCAGCTTTCGACTAGCGGACTACAATGAGCAGTTCTTC.

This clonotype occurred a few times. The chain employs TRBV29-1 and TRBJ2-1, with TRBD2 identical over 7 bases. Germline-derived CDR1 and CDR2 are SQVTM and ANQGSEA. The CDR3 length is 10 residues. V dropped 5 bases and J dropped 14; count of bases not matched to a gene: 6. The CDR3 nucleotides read TGCAGCGTTTCCGGGACTAAAGAGTTCTTC. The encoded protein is CSVSGTKEFF.

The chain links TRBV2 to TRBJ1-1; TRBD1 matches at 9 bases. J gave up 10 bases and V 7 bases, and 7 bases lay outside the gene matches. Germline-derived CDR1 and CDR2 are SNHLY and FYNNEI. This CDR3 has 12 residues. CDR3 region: CASTPDRGRAFF. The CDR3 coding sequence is TGTGCCAGCACTCCGGACAGGGGTCGAGCTTTCTTT.

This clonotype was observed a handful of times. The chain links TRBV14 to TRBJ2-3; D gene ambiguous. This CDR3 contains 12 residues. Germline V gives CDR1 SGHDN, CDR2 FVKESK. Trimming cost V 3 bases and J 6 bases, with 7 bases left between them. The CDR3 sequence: CASSHNRDTQYF. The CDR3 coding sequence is TGTGCCAGCAGCCATAATCGCGATACGCAGTATTTT.

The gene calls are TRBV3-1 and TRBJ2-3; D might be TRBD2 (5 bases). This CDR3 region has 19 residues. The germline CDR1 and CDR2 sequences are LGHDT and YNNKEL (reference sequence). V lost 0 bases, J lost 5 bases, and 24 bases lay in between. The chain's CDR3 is CASSQEGIARRSSQDTQYF. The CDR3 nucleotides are TGTGCCAGCAGCCAAGAGGGGATCGCTCGGAGGAGCAGTCAAGATACGCAGTATTTT.

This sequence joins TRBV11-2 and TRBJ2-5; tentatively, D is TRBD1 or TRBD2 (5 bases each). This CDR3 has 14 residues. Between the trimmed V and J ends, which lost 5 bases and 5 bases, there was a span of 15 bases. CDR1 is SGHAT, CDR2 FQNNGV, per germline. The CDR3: CASSLPRDRETQYF. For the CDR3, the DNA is TGTGCCAGCAGCCTTCCCCGGGACCGTGAGACCCAGTACTTC.